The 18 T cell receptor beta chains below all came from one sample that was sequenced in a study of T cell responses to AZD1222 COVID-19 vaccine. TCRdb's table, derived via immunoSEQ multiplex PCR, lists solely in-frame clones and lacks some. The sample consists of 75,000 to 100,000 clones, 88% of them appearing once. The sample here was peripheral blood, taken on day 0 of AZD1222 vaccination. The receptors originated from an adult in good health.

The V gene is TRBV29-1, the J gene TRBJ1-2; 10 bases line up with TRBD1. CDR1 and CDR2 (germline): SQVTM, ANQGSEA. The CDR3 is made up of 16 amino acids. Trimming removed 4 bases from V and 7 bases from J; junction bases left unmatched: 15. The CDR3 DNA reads TGCAGCGTTGTGGATCCGGGACAGGGGCTTATGCTTGGCTACACCTTC. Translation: CSVVDPGQGLMLGYTF.

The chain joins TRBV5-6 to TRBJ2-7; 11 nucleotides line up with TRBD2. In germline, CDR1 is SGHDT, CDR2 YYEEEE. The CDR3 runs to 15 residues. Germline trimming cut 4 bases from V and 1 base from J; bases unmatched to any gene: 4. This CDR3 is CASSLGTSGSYEQYF. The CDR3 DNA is TGTGCCAGCAGCCTCGGGACTAGCGGATCCTACGAGCAGTACTTC.

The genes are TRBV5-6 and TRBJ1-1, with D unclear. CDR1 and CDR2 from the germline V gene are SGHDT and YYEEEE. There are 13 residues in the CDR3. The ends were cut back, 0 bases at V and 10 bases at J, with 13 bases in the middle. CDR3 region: CASSLAAGPAAFF. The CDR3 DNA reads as TGTGCCAGCAGCTTGGCCGCGGGCCCCGCAGCTTTCTTT.

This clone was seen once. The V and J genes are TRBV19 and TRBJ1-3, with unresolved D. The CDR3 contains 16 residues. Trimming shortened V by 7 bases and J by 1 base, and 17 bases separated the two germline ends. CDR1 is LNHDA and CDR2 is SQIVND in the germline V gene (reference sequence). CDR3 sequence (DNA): TGTGCCAGTATTCCGGGCCTGGGGTTTTCTGGAAACACCATATATTTT. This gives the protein CASIPGLGFSGNTIYF.

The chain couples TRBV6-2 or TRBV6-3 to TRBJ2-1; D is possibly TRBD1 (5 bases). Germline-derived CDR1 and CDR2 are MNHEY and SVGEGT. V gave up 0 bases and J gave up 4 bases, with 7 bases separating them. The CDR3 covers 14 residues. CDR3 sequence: CASSYSGHYNEQFF. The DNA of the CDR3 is TGTGCCAGCAGTTACTCTGGACATTACAATGAGCAGTTCTTC.

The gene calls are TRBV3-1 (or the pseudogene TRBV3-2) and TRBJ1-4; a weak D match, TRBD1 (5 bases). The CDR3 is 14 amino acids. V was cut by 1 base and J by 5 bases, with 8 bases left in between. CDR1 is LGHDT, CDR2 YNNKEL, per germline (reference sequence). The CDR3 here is CASSQAGVNEKLFF. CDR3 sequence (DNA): TGTGCCAGCAGCCAAGCGGGGGTAAATGAAAAACTGTTTTTT.

In DNA, the CDR3 is TGCGCCCCCTGGGGGGGTAAGAACGTCTCCTACAATGAGCAGTTCTTC. It translates to CAPWGGKNVSYNEQFF. This rearrangement joins TRBV23-1 to TRBJ2-1; 7 nucleotides match TRBD2. TRBV23-1 is sorted into the ORF group, with uncertain function. This CDR3 is built from 16 residues. V trimming: 11 bases; J trimming: 0 bases; junction bases outside the gene matches: 13.

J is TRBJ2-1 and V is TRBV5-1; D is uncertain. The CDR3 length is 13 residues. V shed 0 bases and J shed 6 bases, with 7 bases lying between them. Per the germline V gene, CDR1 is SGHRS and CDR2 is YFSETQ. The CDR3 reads CASSLEASNEQFF. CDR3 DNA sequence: TGCGCCAGCAGCTTGGAGGCTTCCAATGAGCAGTTCTTC.

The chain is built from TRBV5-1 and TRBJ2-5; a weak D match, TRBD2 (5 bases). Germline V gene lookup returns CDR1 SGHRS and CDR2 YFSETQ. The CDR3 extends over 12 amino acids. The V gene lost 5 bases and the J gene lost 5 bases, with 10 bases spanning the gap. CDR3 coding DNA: TGCGCCAGCAGAGAGGGTAGGGAGACCCAGTACTTC. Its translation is CASREGRETQYF.

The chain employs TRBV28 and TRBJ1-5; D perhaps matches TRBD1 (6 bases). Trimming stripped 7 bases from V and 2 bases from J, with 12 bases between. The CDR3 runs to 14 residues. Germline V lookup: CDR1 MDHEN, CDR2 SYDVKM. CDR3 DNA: TGTGCCAGCAAGGGGGTGTATGGCAATCAGCCCCAGCATTTT. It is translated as CASKGVYGNQPQHF.

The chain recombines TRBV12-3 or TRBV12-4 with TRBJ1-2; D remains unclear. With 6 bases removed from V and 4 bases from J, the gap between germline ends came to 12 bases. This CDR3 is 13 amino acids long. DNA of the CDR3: TGTGCCAGCAGCCCGGGTCAGAGCTATGGCTACACCTTC. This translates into CASSPGQSYGYTF.

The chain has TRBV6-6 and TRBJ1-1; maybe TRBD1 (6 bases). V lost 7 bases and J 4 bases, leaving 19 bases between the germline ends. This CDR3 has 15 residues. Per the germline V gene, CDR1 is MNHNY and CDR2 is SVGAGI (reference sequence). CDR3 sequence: CASMVQGGVVTEAFF. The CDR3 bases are TGTGCCAGCATGGTCCAAGGGGGGGTGGTCACTGAAGCTTTCTTT.

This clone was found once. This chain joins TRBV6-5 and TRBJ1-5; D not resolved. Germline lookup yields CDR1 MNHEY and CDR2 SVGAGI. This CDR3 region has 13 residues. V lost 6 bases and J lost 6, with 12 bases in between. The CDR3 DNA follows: TGTGCCAGCAGCCAGGCGAGGGCTCAGCCCCAGCATTTT. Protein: CASSQARAQPQHF.

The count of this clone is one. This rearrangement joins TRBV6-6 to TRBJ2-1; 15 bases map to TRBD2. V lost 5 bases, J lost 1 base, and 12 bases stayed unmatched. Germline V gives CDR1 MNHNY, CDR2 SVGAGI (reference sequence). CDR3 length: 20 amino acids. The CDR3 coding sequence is TGTGCCAGCAGTCTACTCCCCGGGACTAGCGGGAGGTGGTCCTACAATGAGCAGTTCTTC. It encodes CASSLLPGTSGRWSYNEQFF.

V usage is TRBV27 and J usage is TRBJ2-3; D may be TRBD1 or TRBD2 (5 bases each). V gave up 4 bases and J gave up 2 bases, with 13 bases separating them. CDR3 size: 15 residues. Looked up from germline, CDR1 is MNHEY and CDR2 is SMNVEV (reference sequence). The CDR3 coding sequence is TGTGCCAGCAGTTCCGTTCGGGACGTCACAGATACGCAGTATTTT. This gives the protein CASSSVRDVTDTQYF.

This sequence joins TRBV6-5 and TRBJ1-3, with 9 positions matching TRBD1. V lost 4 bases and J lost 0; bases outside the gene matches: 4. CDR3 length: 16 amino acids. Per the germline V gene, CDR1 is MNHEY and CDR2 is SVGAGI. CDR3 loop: CASSWDRANSGNTIYF. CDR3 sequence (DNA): TGTGCCAGCAGTTGGGACAGGGCAAACTCTGGAAACACCATATATTTT.

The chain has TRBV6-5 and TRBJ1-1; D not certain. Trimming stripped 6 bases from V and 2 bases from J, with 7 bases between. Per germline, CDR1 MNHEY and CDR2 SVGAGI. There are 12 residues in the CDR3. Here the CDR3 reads CASRVLNTEAFF. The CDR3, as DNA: TGTGCCAGCAGGGTCCTCAACACTGAAGCTTTCTTT.

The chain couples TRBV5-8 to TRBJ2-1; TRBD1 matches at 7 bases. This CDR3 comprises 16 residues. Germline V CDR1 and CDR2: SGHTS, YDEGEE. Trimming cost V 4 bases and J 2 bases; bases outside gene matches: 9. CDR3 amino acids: CASSTRQGLTYNEQFF. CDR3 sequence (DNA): TGTGCCAGCAGCACTAGACAGGGCTTGACCTACAATGAGCAGTTCTTC.